This T cell receptor (delta chain) stems from a study of gamma-delta chains in newborns, infants, children. Across the study: Polyclonal expansion of innate γδ T cells after birth follows microbial exposure.

TCRdb redid the clone calls on the reads with CATT. Counted here are thousands of delta-chain clones, 0.9% to 1.2% occurring once; the ten biggest clones make up about 23%. Germline V gene lookup returns CDR1 GEAIGNYY and CDR2 EKD. J was trimmed by 0 bases and V by 0 bases; bases with no gene match: 10. The CDR3 runs 20 residues. This clone was seen only a few times. The translation of this DNA and the TCRdb protein of a much larger clone differ at residue 6, probably owing to a read error; the protein shown here is translated from the DNA. This TCR derives from a child who was a newborn, infant or young child, either healthy, febrile or measles-vaccinated (not recorded which). The sample was blood. This rearrangement joins TRDV2 to TRDJ3, with TRDD3 matching 7 bases. The CDR3 coding sequence is TGTGCCTGTGACACCGCTGAGGGATACTTAAGCTCCTGGGACACCCGACAGATGTTTTTC. It is translated as CACDTAEGYLSSWDTRQMFF.